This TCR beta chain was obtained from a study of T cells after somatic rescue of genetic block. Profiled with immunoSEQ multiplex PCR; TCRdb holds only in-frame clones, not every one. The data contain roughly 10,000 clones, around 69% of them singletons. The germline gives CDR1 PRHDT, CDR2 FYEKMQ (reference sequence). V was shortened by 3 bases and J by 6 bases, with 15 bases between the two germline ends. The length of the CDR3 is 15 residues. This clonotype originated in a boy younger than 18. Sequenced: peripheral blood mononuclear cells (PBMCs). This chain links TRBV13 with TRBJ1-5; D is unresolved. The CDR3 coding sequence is TGTGCCAGCAGCTTGGGTCCAGCCATGGGTCAGCCCCAGCATTTT. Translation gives CASSLGPAMGQPQHF. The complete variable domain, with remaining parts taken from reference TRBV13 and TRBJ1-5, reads AAGVIQSPRHLIKEKRETATLKCYPIPRHDTVYWYQQGPGQDPQFLISFYEKMQSDKGSIPDRFSAQQFSDYHSELNMSSLELGDSALYFCASSLGPAMGQPQHFGDGTRLSIL.